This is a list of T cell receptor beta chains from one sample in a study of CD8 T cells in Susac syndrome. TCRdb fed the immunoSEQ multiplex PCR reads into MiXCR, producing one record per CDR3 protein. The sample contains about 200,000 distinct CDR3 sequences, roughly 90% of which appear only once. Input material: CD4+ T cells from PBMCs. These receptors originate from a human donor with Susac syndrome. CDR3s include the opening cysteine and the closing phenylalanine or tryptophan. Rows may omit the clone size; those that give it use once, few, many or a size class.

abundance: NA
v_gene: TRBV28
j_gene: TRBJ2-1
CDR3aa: CASRGTSGRWSYNEQFF

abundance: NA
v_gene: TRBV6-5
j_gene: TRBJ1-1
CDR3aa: CASSYSTVGPTLNTEAFF

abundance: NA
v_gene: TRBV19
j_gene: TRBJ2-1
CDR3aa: CASSIEGLAGGRNEQFF

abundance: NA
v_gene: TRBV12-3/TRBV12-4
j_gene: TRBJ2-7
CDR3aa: CASSPFGGLTYEQYF

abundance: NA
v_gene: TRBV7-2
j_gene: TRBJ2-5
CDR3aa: CASSLGLSGYTTQYF

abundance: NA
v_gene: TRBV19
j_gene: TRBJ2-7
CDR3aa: CASSIGTASYEQYF

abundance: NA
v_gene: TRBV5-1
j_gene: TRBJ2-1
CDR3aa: CASSLNIGTYNEQFF

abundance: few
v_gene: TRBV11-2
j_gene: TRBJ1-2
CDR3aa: CASSPDRDYGYTF

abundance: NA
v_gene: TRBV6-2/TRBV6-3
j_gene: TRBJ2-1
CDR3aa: CASSYDRNNEQFF

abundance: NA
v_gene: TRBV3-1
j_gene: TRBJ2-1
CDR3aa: CASRVSGGRFSEQFF

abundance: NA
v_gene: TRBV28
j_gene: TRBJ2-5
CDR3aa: CASSRTGGGETQYF

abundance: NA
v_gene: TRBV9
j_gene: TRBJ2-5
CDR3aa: CASSVSSQGGETQYF

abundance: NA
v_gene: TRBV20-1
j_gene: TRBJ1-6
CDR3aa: CSARGQASNSPLHF

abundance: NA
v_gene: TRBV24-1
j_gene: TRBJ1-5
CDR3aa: CATSDSTAYQPQHF

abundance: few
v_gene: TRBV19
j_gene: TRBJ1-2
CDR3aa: CASTSGQGYGYTF

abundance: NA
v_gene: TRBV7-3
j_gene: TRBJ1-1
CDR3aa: CASSLGAGETEAFF

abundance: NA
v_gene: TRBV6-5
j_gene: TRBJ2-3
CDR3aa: CASSYQTSPVADTQYF

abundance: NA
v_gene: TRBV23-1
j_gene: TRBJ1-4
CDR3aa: CASSQSEDSNEKLFF

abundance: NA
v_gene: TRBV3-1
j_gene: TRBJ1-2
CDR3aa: CASSQDPANYGYTF

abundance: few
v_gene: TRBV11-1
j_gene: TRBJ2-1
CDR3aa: CASSHHGDRVYEQFF

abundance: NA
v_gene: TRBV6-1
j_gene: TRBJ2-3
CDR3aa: CASRGGRGFTDTQYF

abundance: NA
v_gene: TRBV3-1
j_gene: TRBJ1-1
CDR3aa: CASSQEEAENTEAFF

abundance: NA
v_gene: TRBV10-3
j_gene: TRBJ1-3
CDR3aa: CAISELAGGSGNTIYF

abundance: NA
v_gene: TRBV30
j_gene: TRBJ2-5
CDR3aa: CAWSVLGVGQETQYF

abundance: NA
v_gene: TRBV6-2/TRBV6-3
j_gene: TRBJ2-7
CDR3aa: CASNLAGSTYEQYF

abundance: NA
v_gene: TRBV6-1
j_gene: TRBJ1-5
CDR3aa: CASTPTMPNQPQHF

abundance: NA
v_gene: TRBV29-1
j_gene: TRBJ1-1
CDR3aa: CSVSNRGTEAFF

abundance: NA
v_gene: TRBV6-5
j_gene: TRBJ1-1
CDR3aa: CASSRPQGRNTEAFF

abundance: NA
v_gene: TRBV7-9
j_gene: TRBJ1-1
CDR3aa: CASSIEGRLNTEAFF

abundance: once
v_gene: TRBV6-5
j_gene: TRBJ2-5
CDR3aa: CASSLRGRLETQYF

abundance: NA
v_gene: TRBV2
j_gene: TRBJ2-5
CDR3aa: CASGTQGMGETQYF

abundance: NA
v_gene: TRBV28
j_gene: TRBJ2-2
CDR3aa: CASSSAGGTGELFF

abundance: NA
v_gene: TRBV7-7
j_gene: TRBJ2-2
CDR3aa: CASSLMAGKNTGELFF

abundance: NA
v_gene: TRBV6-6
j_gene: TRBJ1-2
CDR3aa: CASIRGQYGYTF

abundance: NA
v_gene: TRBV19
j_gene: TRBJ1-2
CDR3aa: CASSIRQGKNYGYTF

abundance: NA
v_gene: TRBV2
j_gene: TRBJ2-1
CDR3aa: CASRTSGSLNEQFF

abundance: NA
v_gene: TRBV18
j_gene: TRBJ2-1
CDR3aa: CASSPPRDRGYNEQFF

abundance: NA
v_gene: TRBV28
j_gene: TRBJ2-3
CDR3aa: CASSFPGTDTQYF

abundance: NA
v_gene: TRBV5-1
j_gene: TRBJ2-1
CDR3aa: CASKGTSGFIDEQFF

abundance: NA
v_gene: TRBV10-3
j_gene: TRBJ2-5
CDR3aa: CAISSGKETQYF

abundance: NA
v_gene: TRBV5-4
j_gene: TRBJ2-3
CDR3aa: CASSLPVTDTQYF